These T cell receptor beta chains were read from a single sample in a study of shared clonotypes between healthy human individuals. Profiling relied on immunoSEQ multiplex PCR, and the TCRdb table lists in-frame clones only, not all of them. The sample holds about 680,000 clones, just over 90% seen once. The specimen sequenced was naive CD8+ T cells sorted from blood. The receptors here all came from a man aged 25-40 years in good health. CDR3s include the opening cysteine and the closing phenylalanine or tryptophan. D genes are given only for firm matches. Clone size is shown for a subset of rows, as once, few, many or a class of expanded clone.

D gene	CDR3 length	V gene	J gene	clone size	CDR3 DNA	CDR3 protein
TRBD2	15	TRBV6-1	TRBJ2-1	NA	TGTGCCAGCAGTGAGTCGGGACTAGCGGACAATGAGCAGTTCTTC	CASSESGLADNEQFF
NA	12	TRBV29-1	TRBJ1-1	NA	TGCAGCATCCTGACAGGGAACACTGAAGCTTTCTTT	CSILTGNTEAFF
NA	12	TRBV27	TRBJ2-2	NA	TGTGCCAGCAGGGGGTCCACCGGGGAGCTGTTTTTT	CASRGSTGELFF
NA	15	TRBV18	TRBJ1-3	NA	TGTGCCAGCTCACCCGGCCCTTCCTCTGGAAACACCATATATTTT	CASSPGPSSGNTIYF
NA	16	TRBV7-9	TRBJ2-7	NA	TGTGCCAGCAGCTTCACGACAGGACGTCAAGCCTACGAGCAGTACTTC	CASSFTTGRQAYEQYF
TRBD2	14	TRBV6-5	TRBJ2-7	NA	TGTGCCAGCAGTTACTCGCGGGAGGTCGACGAGCAGTACTTC	CASSYSREVDEQYF
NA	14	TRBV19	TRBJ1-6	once	TGTGCCTCCCGGCCGAGCTCCTATAATTCACCCCTCCACTTT	CASRPSSYNSPLHF
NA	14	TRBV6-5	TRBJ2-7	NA	TGTGCCAGCAGTTACTCCCTGAGCTCCTACGAGCAGTACTTC	CASSYSLSSYEQYF
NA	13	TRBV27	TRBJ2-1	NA	TGTGCCAGCAGTTTATCTGAAGCAGGCGAGCAGTTCTTC	CASSLSEAGEQFF
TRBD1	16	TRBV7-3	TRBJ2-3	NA	TGTGCCAGCAGCCCGACAGGGGTGGATGGCACAGATACGCAGTATTTT	CASSPTGVDGTDTQYF
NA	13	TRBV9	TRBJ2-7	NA	TGTGCCAGCGGACGGGACCTGTCCTACGAGCAGTACTTC	CASGRDLSYEQYF
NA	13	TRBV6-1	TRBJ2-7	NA	TGTGCCAGCAGGAGCATAGGGGGTCCCGAGCAGTACTTC	CASRSIGGPEQYF
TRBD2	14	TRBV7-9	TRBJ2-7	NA	TGTGCCAGCAGCGCCACTAGCGCCGCCTACGAGCAGTACTTC	CASSATSAAYEQYF
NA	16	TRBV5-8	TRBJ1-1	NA	TGTGCCAGCAGCTTGGCCGGGAGGGGTCTGAACACTGAAGCTTTCTTT	CASSLAGRGLNTEAFF
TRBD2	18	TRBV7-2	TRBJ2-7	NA	TGTGCCAGCAGCCCCGGGACTAGCGGGAGTTTTGTCGACTACGAGCAGTACTTC	CASSPGTSGSFVDYEQYF
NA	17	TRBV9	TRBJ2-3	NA	TGTGCCAGCAGCGTTGAAGGAAGCGTCCCCCCGACAGATACGCAGTATTTT	CASSVEGSVPPTDTQYF
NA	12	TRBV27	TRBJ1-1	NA	TGTGCCAGCGGTCCCAAGGGGACTGAAGCTTTCTTT	CASGPKGTEAFF
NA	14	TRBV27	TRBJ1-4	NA	TGTGCCAGCAGTTTACGAGCAACTAATGAAAAACTGTTTTTT	CASSLRATNEKLFF
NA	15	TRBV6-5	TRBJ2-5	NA	TGTGCCAGCAGGGTCGGACAAGAGGGGTGGGAGACCCAGTACTTC	CASRVGQEGWETQYF
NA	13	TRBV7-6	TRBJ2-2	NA	TGTGCCAGCAGCTTAGCGTACCGCGGGGAGCTGTTTTTT	CASSLAYRGELFF
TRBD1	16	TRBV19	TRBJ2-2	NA	TGTGCCAGTAGTATAAGGGGACAGGGCCTCACCGGGGAGCTGTTTTTT	CASSIRGQGLTGELFF
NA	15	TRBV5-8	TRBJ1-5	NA	TGTGCCAGCAGCACAGGACGGGATAGCAATCAGCCCCAGCATTTT	CASSTGRDSNQPQHF
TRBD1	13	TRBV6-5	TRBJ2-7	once	TGTGCCAGCAGTCAACTACAGGGGGCTGAGCAGTACTTC	CASSQLQGAEQYF
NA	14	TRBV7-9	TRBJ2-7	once	TGTGCCAGCAGCTCCAGGGTAAAGAGGGACGAGCAGTACTTC	CASSSRVKRDEQYF
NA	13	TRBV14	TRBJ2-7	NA	TGTGCCAGCAGCCAAATCGGTGCTCCCGAGCAGTACTTC	CASSQIGAPEQYF
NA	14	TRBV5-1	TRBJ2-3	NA	TGCGCCAGCAGCCTGGCCGTTGCCACAGATACGCAGTATTTT	CASSLAVATDTQYF
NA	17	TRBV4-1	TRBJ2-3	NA	TGCGCCAGCAGCCAAGATCCCCCAGGGTCGATGACAGATACGCAGTATTTT	CASSQDPPGSMTDTQYF
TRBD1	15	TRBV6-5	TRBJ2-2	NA	TGTGCCAGCAGTTCTCCGACAGGGCCCACCGGGGAGCTGTTTTTT	CASSSPTGPTGELFF
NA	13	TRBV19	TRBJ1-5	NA	TGTGCCAGTAGTATGTTGGTGGGTCAGCCCCAGCATTTT	CASSMLVGQPQHF
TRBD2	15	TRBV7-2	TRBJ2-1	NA	TGTGCCAGCAGCCCAAGTGGCGGGGGCTACAATGAGCAGTTCTTC	CASSPSGGGYNEQFF
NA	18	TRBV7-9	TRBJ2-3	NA	TGTGCCAGCAGCGGTCCCGACGCGACGGCCCACAGCACAGATACGCAGTATTTT	CASSGPDATAHSTDTQYF
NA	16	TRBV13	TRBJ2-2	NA	TGTGCCAGCAGCTTAGTGAGCGGACCGAACACCGGGGAGCTGTTTTTT	CASSLVSGPNTGELFF
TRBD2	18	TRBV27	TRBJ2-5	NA	TGTGCCAGCAGTCCCGGGACTAGCGGGAGGGCCCTCGAAGAGACCCAGTACTTC	CASSPGTSGRALEETQYF
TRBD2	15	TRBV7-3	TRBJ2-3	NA	TGTGCCAGCAGCTCGGTAGCGGGAGCGGGAGATACGCAGTATTTT	CASSSVAGAGDTQYF
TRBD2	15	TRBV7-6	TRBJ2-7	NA	TGTGCCAGCAGCTTAGGACTAGCGGGAGACGCCGAGCAGTACTTC	CASSLGLAGDAEQYF
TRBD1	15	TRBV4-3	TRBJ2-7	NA	TGCGCCAGCAGCCAGTCGGAAACAGGGGTCTACGAGCAGTACTTC	CASSQSETGVYEQYF
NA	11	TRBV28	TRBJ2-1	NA	TGTGCCAGCAGCCGTCGCCATGAGCAGTTCTTC	CASSRRHEQFF
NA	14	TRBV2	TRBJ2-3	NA	TGTGCCAGCACGAACGAGCGACCCACAGATACGCAGTATTTT	CASTNERPTDTQYF
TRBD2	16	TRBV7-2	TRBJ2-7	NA	TGTGCCAGCAGCCTAAGGGGAGGGGCGGAAGTCTACGAGCAGTACTTC	CASSLRGGAEVYEQYF
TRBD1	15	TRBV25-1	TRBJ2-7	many	TGTGCCAGCAGTACCCCGCCGGGACAGGGGGCCGAGCAGTACTTC	CASSTPPGQGAEQYF
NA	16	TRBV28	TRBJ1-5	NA	TGTGCCAGCAAAGGACTGGCGGTTTGGGGCAATCAGCCCCAGCATTTT	CASKGLAVWGNQPQHF
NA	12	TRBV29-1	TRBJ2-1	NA	TGCAGCGTTGACGTGTGGGGGGATGAGCAGTTCTTC	CSVDVWGDEQFF
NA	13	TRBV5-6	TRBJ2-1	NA	TGTGCCAGCAGCTTGGGGCAGACGGATGAGCAGTTCTTC	CASSLGQTDEQFF
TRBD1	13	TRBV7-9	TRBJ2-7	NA	TGTGCCAGCAGCCAGGACAGGGTTTACGAGCAGTACTTC	CASSQDRVYEQYF
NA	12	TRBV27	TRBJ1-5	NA	TGTGCCAGCAGTTTATTTGGCCAGCCCCAGCATTTT	CASSLFGQPQHF
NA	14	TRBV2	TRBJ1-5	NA	TGTGCCAGCAGCGCCCGCAATAGCAATCAGCCCCAGCATTTT	CASSARNSNQPQHF
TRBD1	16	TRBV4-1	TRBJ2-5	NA	TGCGCCAGCAGCCAAGACGTGGGACAGGGGAAAGAGACCCAGTACTTC	CASSQDVGQGKETQYF
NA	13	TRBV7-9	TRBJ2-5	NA	TGTGCCAGCAGCTTAGAGGGGGATGAGACCCAGTACTTC	CASSLEGDETQYF
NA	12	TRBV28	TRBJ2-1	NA	TGTGCCAGCAGACGTGACACCGCTTCGCAGTTCTTC	CASRRDTASQFF
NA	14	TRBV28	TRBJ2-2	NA	TGTGCCAGCAGTTTATGGGTCAACACCGGGGAGCTGTTTTTT	CASSLWVNTGELFF
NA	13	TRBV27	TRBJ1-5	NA	TGTGCCAGCAGTTCAGGCCCCATTGGGCCCCAGCATTTT	CASSSGPIGPQHF
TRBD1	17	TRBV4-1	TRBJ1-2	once	TGCGCCAGCAGCCTATCCGGGACAGGGGGCTCAAACTATGGCTACACCTTC	CASSLSGTGGSNYGYTF
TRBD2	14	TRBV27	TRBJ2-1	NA	TGTGCCAGAGTCAGGACTAGCGGGACCAATGAGCAGTTCTTC	CARVRTSGTNEQFF